This is a list of T cell receptor beta chains from one sample in a study of T cell responses to AZD1222 COVID-19 vaccine. TCRdb's table, derived via immunoSEQ multiplex PCR, lists solely in-frame clones and lacks some. The profile covers about 79,000 clones, with roughly nine tenths appearing a single time and approximately 7% taken by the ten largest. The sequencing used peripheral blood, collected on day 0 of MenACWY control vaccination. Source of these receptors: an adult in good health. Each CDR3 is given with its conserved first and last residue. A D gene is named only where the DNA matches it firmly. Only part of the rows carry a size: once, few, many, or a class if the clone is expanded.

J gene,clone size,V gene,D gene,CDR3 length,CDR3 DNA,CDR3 protein
TRBJ1-5,NA,TRBV7-2,NA,13,TGTGCCAGCAGCCAACAGGGAGACCAGCCCCAGCATTTT,CASSQQGDQPQHF
TRBJ1-4,NA,TRBV6-5,NA,13,TGTGCCAGCAGTTCCAGGGCGTCTGAAAAACTGTTTTTT,CASSSRASEKLFF
TRBJ2-7,NA,TRBV5-6,TRBD1,13,TGTGCCAGCAGCTCATACAGGGGTGGCGAGCAGTACTTC,CASSSYRGGEQYF
TRBJ2-1,NA,TRBV19,TRBD1,13,TGTGCCAGTAGTACCCAACAGGGGGCTGAGCAGTTCTTC,CASSTQQGAEQFF
TRBJ2-3,NA,TRBV6-2/TRBV6-3,TRBD2,16,TGTGCCAGCAGCCGCCTCGGGGGGGCGGGCACAGATACGCAGTATTTT,CASSRLGGAGTDTQYF
TRBJ1-2,NA,TRBV19,NA,15,TGTGCCAGTAGTATAGAGTCAGGGCGCGACTATGGCTACACCTTC,CASSIESGRDYGYTF
TRBJ2-7,NA,TRBV15,TRBD2,15,TGTGCCACCAGAGCAGAGCCGCGAGCGGGATACGAGCAGTACTTC,CATRAEPRAGYEQYF
TRBJ2-5,NA,TRBV6-5,NA,14,TGTGCCAGCAGTTACAAGAGGTCCCAAGAGACCCAGTACTTC,CASSYKRSQETQYF
TRBJ2-7,NA,TRBV18,NA,14,TGTGCCAGCTCAGAGGGAAGTGGGGTAAACGAGCAGTACTTC,CASSEGSGVNEQYF
TRBJ1-1,NA,TRBV10-1,NA,14,TGCGCCAGCAGTGAGTCGCCTGGGGCGTTTGAAGCTTTCTTT,CASSESPGAFEAFF
TRBJ1-2,NA,TRBV6-5,NA,14,TGTGCCAGCAGTTTTGAAAGAGCTAACTATGGCTACACCTTC,CASSFERANYGYTF
TRBJ2-3,NA,TRBV5-4,NA,16,TGTGCCAGCAGCGCAGGAGACAGTGGGGGCACAGATACGCAGTATTTT,CASSAGDSGGTDTQYF
TRBJ2-7,medium-sized,TRBV28,NA,20,TGTGCCAGCAGTTTATTTATCGGGTTGCTACCCAAACCTGATTCCTACGAGCAGTACTTC,CASSLFIGLLPKPDSYEQYF
TRBJ2-1,NA,TRBV15,TRBD1,15,TGTGCCACCAGCAGAACCGGGACAGGGGCCAATGAGCAGTTCTTC,CATSRTGTGANEQFF
TRBJ2-3,NA,TRBV28,TRBD2,15,TGTGCCAGCAGACCCGCGGGGGAAAGCACAGATACGCAGTATTTT,CASRPAGESTDTQYF
TRBJ1-1,once,TRBV24-1,TRBD1,13,TGTGCCACGATGGGGGGACAGGGAACTGAAGCTTTCTTT,CATMGGQGTEAFF
TRBJ2-7,once,TRBV28,NA,11,TGTGCCAGCAGCGCGGGATACGAGCAGTACTTC,CASSAGYEQYF
TRBJ1-5,NA,TRBV24-1,NA,13,TGTGCCACCAGTGAGACGGACAATCAGCCCCAGCATTTT,CATSETDNQPQHF
TRBJ1-1,NA,TRBV5-5,TRBD1,14,TGTGCCAGCAGCACCGGGACAGCGAACACTGAAGCTTTCTTT,CASSTGTANTEAFF
TRBJ2-7,NA,TRBV6-5,TRBD1,14,TGTGCCAGTCGCGACAGGGGGTTCTCCTACGAGCAGTACTTC,CASRDRGFSYEQYF